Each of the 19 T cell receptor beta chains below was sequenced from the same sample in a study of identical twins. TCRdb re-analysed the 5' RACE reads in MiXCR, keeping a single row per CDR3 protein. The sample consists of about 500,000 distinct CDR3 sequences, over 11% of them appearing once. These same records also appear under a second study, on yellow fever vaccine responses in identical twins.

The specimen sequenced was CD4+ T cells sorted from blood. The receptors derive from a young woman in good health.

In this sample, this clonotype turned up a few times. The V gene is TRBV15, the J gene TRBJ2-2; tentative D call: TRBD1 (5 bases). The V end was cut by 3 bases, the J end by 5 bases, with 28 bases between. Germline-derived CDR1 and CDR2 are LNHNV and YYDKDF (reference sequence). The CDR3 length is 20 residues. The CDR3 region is CATSSFSRAGRTSRTGELFF. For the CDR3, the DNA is TGTGCCACCAGCAGTTTCAGCAGGGCAGGAAGAACGTCGCGGACCGGGGAGCTGTTTTTT. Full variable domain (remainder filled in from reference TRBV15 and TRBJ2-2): DAMVIQNPRYQVTQFGKPVTLSCSQTLNHNVMYWYQQKSSQAPKLLFHYYDKDFNNEADTPDNFQSRRPNTSFCFLDIRSPGLGDTAMYLCATSSFSRAGRTSRTGELFFGEGSRLTVL.

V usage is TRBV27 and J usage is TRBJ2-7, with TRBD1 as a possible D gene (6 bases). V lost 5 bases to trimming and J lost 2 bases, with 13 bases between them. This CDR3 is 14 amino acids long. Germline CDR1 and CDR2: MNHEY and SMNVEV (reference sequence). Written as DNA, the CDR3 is TGTGCCAGCAGTCCTTGGACAGCGGCCTACGAGCAGTACTTC. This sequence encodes CASSPWTAAYEQYF.

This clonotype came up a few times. The CDR3, as DNA: TGTGCCAGCAGCTCCTTTCTGGACCCCTACGAGCAGTACTTC. Translating gives CASSSFLDPYEQYF. This sequence joins TRBV7-2 and TRBJ2-7, with D unresolved. The V gene lost 4 bases and the J gene lost 2 bases, with 12 bases spanning the gap. CDR1 and CDR2 from the germline V gene are SGHTA and FQGNSA. The CDR3 loop spans 14 amino acids.

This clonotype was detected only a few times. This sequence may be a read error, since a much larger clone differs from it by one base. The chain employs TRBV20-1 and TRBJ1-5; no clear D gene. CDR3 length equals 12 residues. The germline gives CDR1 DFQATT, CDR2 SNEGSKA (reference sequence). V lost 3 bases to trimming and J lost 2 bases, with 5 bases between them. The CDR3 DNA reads TGCAGTGCTAGCTGGGGCAATCAGCCCCAGCATTTT. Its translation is CSASWGNQPQHF.

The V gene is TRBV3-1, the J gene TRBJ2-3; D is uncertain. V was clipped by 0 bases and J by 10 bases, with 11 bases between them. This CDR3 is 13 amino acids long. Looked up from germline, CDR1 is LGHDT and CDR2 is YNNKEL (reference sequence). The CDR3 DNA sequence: TGTGCCAGCAGCCAAGATAGAGGAAGAGCGCAGTATTTT. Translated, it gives CASSQDRGRAQYF.

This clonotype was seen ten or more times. This chain's CDR3 is CASSKGRGDIGNQPQHF. For the CDR3, the DNA is TGTGCCAGCAGTAAGGGGAGAGGGGATATAGGCAATCAGCCCCAGCATTTT. The genes are TRBV12-3 or TRBV12-4 and TRBJ1-5; TRBD1 might be the D (5 bases). CDR3 length: 17 amino acids. Trimming removed 5 bases from V and 2 bases from J, with 19 bases in between.

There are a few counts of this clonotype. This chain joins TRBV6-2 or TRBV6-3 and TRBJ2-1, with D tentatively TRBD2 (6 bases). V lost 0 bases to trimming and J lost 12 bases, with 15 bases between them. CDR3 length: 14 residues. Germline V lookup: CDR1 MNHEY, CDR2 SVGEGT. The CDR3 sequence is CASSYSGVTRGQFF. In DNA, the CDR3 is TGTGCCAGCAGTTACTCTGGAGTGACTAGGGGGCAGTTCTTC.

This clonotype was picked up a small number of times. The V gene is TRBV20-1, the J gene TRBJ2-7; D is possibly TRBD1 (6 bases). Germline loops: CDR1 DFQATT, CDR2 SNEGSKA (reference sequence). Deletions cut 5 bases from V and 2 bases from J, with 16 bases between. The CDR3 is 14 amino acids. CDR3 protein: CSAYLPDSPYEQYF. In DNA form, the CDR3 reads TGCAGTGCTTACTTACCGGACAGCCCCTACGAGCAGTACTTC.

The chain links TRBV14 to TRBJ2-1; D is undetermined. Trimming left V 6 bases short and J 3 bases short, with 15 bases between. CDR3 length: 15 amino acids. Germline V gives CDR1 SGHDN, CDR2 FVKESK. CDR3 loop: CASSSGPAFYNEQFF. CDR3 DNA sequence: TGTGCCAGCAGTTCCGGGCCAGCGTTCTACAATGAGCAGTTCTTC.

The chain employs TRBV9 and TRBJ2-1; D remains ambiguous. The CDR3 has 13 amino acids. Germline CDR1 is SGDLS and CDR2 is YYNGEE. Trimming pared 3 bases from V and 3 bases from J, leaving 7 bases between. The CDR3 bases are TGTGCCAGCAGCGGAGGAGTCTACAATGAGCAGTTCTTC. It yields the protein CASSGGVYNEQFF.

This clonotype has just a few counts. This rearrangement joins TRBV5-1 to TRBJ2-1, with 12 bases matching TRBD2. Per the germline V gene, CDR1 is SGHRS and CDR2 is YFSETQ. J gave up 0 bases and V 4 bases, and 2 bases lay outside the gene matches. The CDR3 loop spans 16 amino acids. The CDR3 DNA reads TGCGCCAGCAGCACGACTAGCGGGAGCTCCTACAATGAGCAGTTCTTC. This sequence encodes CASSTTSGSSYNEQFF. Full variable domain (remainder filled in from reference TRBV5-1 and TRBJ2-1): KAGVTQTPRYLIKTRGQQVTLSCSPISGHRSVSWYQQTPGQGLQFLFEYFSETQRNKGNFPGRFSGRQFSNSRSEMNVSTLELGDSALYLCASSTTSGSSYNEQFFGPGTRLTVL.

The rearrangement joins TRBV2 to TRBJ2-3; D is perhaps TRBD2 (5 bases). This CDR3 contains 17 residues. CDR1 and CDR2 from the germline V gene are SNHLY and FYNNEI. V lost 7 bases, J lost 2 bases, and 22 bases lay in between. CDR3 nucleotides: TGTGCCAGCAATAGAGGAGGCCTAGCAAGTGCCACAGATACGCAGTATTTT. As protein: CASNRGGLASATDTQYF. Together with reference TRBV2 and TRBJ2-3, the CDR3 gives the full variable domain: EPEVTQTPSHQVTQMGQEVILRCVPISNHLYFYWYRQILGQKVEFLVSFYNNEISEKSEIFDDQFSVERPDGSNFTLKIRSTKLEDSAMYFCASNRGGLASATDTQYFGPGTRLTVL.

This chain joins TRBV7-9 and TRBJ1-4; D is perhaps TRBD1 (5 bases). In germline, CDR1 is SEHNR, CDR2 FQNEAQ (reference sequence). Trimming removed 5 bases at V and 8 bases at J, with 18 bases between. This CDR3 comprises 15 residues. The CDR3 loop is CASSQLDGGEEKLFF. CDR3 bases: TGTGCCAGCAGCCAATTGGACGGGGGAGAAGAAAAACTGTTTTTT.

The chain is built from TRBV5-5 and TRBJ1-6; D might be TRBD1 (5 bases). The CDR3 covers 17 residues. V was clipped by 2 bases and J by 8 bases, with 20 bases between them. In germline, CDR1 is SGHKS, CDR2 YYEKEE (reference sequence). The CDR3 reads CASSFEDSISLYSPLHF. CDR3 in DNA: TGTGCCAGCAGCTTTGAAGACAGCATAAGCCTCTATTCACCCCTCCACTTT.

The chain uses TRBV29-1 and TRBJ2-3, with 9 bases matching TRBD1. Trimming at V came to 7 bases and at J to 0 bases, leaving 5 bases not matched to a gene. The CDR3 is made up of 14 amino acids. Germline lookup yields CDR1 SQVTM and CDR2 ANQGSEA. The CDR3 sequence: CSGLDRGSTDTQYF. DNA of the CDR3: TGCAGCGGACTCGACAGGGGGAGCACAGATACGCAGTATTTT.

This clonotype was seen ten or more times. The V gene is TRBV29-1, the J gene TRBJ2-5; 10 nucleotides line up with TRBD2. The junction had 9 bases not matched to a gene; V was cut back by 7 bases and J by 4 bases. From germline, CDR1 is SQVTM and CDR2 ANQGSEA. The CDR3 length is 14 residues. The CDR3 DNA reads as TGCAGCGCCGATGCTAGCGGGAGTTTAGAGACCCAGTACTTC. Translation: CSADASGSLETQYF.

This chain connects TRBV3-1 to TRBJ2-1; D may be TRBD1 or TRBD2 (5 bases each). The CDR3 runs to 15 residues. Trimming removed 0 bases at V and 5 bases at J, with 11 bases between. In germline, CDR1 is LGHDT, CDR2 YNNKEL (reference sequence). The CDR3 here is CASSQDRGRDNEQFF. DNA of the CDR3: TGTGCCAGCAGCCAAGATCGGGGACGCGACAATGAGCAGTTCTTC.

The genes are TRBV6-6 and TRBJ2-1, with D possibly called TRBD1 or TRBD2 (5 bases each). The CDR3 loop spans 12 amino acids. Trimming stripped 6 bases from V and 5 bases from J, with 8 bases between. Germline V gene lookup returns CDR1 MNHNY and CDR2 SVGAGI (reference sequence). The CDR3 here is CASSRDDNEQFF. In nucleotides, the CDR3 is TGTGCCAGCAGCCGGGACGACAATGAGCAGTTCTTC.

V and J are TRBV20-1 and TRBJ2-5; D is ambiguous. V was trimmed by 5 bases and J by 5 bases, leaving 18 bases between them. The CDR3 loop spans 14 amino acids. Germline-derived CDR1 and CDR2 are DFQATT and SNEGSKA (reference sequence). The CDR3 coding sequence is TGCAGTGCTCCGAGCTGGGGTAGAACGGAGACCCAGTACTTC. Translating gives CSAPSWGRTETQYF.